The next 4 T cell receptor beta chains were all read from a single sample in a study of PD-L1 blockade in urothelial cancer. Profiled with immunoSEQ multiplex PCR; TCRdb holds only in-frame clones, not every one. The sample contains some 71,000 clones, approximately 83% of which appear only once. Documented time point: pretreatment peripheral blood. Sequenced material: PBMCs, taken around atezolizumab (anti-PD-L1) treatment. These TCRs come from a man in his fifties or sixties with urothelial cancer.

The rearrangement uses TRBV5-1 and TRBJ1-1; maybe TRBD1 (6 bases). Per the germline V gene, CDR1 is SGHRS and CDR2 is YFSETQ. This CDR3 has 13 residues. The V gene lost 4 bases and the J gene lost 4 bases, with 11 bases spanning the gap. The CDR3 spells CASSPLQGTEAFF. CDR3 nucleotide sequence: TGCGCCAGCAGCCCCTTACAGGGCACTGAAGCTTTCTTT.

The chain carries TRBV6-4 and TRBJ1-2; D is ambiguous. With 0 bases removed from V and 8 bases from J, the gap between germline ends came to 7 bases. This CDR3 is 12 amino acids long. CDR1 and CDR2 (germline): MRHNA, SNTAGT. The CDR3 here is CASSDSNTGYTF. Here the CDR3 DNA reads TGTGCCAGCAGTGACTCGAACACGGGCTACACCTTC.

The chain is built from TRBV18 and TRBJ2-2; D is perhaps TRBD2 (6 bases). This CDR3 is built from 17 residues. Germline loops: CDR1 KGHSH, CDR2 LQKENI. Trimming took off 0 bases at V and 4 bases at J, with 15 bases between the two ends. The CDR3 DNA follows: TGTGCCAGCTCACCACCTGGCCAGGCCGGGGGCACCGGGGAGCTGTTTTTT. Its translation is CASSPPGQAGGTGELFF.

V is TRBV27 and J is TRBJ1-5; D not certain. The CDR3 has 17 amino acids. CDR1 is MNHEY, CDR2 SMNVEV, per germline (reference sequence). The ends were cut back, 0 bases at V and 4 bases at J, with 16 bases in the middle. The CDR3, as DNA: TGTGCCAGCAGTTTATCGGGGAGGGCAGGAAGGAATCAGCCCCAGCATTTT. Residues: CASSLSGRAGRNQPQHF.